This T cell receptor beta chain was captured in a study of patients and donors after allogeneic stem cell transplantation. TCRdb used MiXCR to reprocess the RT-PCR reads, holding one entry per CDR3 protein. The sample has some 160,000 distinct CDR3 sequences, about a quarter seen once. The CDR3 consists of 16 residues. With 0 bases clipped from V and 2 bases from J, the junction kept 4 bases outside the gene matches. Germline loops: CDR1 ENHRY, CDR2 SYGVKD. The specimen was blood, either unsorted or a sorted T cell fraction (not recorded which). This clonotype was obtained from a human donor who was either an allogeneic HSCT recipient or a stem cell or donor lymphocyte infusion donor (not recorded which). It is not recorded whose cells these are; they may come from a transplant donor. The rearrangement links TRBV10-3 to TRBJ2-1; 7 bases agree with TRBD2. The CDR3 sequence: CAISESERDPYNEQFF. CDR3 in DNA: TGTGCCATCAGTGAGTCGGAGCGGGACCCCTACAATGAGCAGTTCTTC.